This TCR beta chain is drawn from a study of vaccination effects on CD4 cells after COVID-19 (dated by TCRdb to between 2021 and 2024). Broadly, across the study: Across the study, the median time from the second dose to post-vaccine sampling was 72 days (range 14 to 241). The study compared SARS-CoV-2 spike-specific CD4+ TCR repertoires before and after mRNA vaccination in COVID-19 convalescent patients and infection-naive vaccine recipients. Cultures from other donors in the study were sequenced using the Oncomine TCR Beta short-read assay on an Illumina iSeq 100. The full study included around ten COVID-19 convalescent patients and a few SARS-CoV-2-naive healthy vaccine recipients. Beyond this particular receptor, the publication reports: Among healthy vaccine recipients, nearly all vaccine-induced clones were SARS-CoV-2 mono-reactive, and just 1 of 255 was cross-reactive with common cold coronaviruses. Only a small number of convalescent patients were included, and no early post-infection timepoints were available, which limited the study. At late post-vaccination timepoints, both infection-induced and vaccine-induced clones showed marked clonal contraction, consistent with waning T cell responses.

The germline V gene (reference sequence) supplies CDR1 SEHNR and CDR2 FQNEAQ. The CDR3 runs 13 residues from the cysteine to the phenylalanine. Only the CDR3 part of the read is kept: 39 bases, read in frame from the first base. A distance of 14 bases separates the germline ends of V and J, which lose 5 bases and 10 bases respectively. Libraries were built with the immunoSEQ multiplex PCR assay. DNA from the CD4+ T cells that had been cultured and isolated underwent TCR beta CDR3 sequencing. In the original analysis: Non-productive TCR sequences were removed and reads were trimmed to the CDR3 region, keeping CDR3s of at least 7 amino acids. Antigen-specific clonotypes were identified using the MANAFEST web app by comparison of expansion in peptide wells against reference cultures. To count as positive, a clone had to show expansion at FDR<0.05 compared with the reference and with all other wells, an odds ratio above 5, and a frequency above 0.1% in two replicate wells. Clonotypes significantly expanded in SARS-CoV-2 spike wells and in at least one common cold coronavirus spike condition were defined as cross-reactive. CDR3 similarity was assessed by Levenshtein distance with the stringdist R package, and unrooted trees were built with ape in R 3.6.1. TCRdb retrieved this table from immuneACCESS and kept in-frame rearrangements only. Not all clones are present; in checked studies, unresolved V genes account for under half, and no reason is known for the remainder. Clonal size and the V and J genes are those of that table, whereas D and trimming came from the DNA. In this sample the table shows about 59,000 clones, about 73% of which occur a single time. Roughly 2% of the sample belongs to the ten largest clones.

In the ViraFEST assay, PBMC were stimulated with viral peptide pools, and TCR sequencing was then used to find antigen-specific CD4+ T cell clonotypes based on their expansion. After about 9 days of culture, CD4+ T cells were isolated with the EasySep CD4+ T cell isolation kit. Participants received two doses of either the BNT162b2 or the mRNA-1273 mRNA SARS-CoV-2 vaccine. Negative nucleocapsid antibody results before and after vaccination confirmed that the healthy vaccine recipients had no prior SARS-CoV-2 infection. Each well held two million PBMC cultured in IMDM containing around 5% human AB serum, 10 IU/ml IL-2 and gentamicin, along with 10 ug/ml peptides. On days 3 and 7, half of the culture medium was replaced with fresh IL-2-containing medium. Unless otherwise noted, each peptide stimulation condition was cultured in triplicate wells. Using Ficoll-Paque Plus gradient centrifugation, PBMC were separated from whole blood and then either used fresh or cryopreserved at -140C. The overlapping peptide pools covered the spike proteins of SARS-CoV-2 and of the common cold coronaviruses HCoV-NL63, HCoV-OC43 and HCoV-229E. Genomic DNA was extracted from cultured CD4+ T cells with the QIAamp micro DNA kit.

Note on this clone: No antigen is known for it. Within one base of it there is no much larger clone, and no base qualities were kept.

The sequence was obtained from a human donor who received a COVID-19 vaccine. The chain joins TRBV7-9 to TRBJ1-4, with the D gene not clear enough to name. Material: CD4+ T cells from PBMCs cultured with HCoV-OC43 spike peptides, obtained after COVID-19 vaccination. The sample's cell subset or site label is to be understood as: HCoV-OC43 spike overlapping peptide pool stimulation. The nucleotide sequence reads TGTGCCAGCAGCCCGTTATCCAGCGGAAAACTGTTTTTT. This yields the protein CASSPLSSGKLFF.